The source of this T cell receptor beta chain is a study of shared clonotypes between healthy human individuals. On the study more broadly: Researchers drew samples from two women and three men aged 18 to 49. A donor's plate count was three for CD4 naive and three for CD4 memory; CD8 naive had two and CD8 memory one. Study-wide results and limits: Some naive CD4 clonotypes, roughly 4.8%, turned up in common across four donors.

This table comes from immunoSEQ multiplex PCR, and its TCRdb copy is limited to in-frame clones, with some not included. The top ten clones hold around 2% of a sample with 550,000 to 700,000 clones, around three quarters of them seen once. The split of CD4+ cells yielded CD45RA+ naive and CD45RA-negative memory subsets. Worth noting for this clone: Its antigen is currently unknown.

The CDR3 spans 15 residues. CDR1 is SGHDT and CDR2 is YYEEEE in the germline V gene. The V end lost 2 bases, the J end lost 2 bases, and 14 bases lay between the germline ends. Specimen: memory CD4+ T cells sorted from blood. Stated subset: CD45RA-negative fraction. This chain links TRBV5-6 with TRBJ2-7; D perhaps matches TRBD2 (5 bases). This receptor was identified in a woman aged 25 to 39 in good health. This chain's CDR3 is CASSLESIGTYEQYF. DNA of the CDR3: TGTGCCAGCAGCTTAGAGTCGATCGGGACCTACGAGCAGTACTTC.